The 27 T cell receptor beta chains below all came from one sample that was sequenced in a study of T-cell reconstitution after alpha-beta-depleted transplantation in children. A TCRbeta library incorporating unique molecular identifiers was prepared. TCRdb processed the PCR reads anew with MiXCR; each CDR3 protein has one entry. The sample lists around 380,000 distinct CDR3 sequences, approximately 10% seen once, with 4.5% to 7% in the top ten. The sequences come from PBMCs from the stem cell graft donor, collected from the stem cell graft. Receptors were obtained from a human donor who donated a stem cell graft to a child with acute myeloid leukemia.

This clonotype was detected many times. This chain joins TRBV20-1 and TRBJ1-1; perhaps TRBD1 as D (5 bases). The V and J ends lost 1 base and 5 bases respectively, with 20 bases between them. CDR1 and CDR2 from the germline V gene are DFQATT and SNEGSKA (reference sequence). The CDR3 is made up of 16 amino acids. The CDR3 DNA reads as TGCAGTGCTAGAGGACGTGGGCAGGGCGGGCCAACTGAAGCTTTCTTT. As protein: CSARGRGQGGPTEAFF.

This clonotype was seen a handful of times. The chain couples TRBV7-9 to TRBJ2-5; 8 bases are a match to TRBD1. Germline V lookup: CDR1 SEHNR, CDR2 FQNEAQ (reference sequence). CDR3 length equals 16 residues. Trimming took 3 bases from V and 2 from J; bases not matched to a gene: 8. DNA of the CDR3: TGTGCCAGCAGCTTCGGACAGGGAAAAGGTCAAGAGACCCAGTACTTC. This codes for CASSFGQGKGQETQYF.

This clonotype was counted a few times. The rearrangement uses TRBV10-3 and TRBJ1-1; 11 bases agree with TRBD1. CDR1 and CDR2 from the germline V gene are ENHRY and SYGVKD. V was pared by 4 bases and J by 4 bases, with 2 bases of the junction left unmatched. This CDR3 contains 14 residues. The CDR3 region is CAISVGTGGTEAFF. CDR3 coding DNA: TGTGCCATCAGTGTGGGGACAGGGGGCACTGAAGCTTTCTTT.

Note on this clonotype: One end of the junction fails to match germline, which may point to a read error. This chain links TRBV29-1 with TRBJ2-2; D is ambiguous. This CDR3 is 13 amino acids long. From germline, CDR1 is SQVTM and CDR2 ANQGSEA. The chain's CDR3 is CSVEARNSGQLFF. CDR3 coding DNA: TGCAGCGTTGAGGCCCGAAACTCCGGGCAGCTGTTTTTT.

This clonotype was seen a handful of times. The chain carries TRBV7-2 and TRBJ2-5; a weak D match, TRBD2 (6 bases). Looked up from germline, CDR1 is SGHTA and CDR2 is FQGNSA. This CDR3 has 14 residues. Trimming cost V 2 bases and J 4 bases, with 11 bases left between them. The CDR3 loop reads CASSLLAGLETQYF. The CDR3 region has the DNA TGTGCCAGCAGCTTATTGGCGGGGTTAGAGACCCAGTACTTC.

This clonotype was recorded a few times. The chain joins TRBV25-1 to TRBJ2-7, with D perhaps being TRBD1 or TRBD2 (5 bases each). Trimming cost V 1 base and J 1 base, with 8 bases left between them. Germline loops: CDR1 MGHDK, CDR2 SYGVNS. CDR3 length: 14 residues. The CDR3 reads CASSESGPSYEQYF. CDR3 bases: TGTGCCAGCAGTGAATCGGGGCCGTCCTACGAGCAGTACTTC.

This clonotype has just a few counts. The rearrangement joins TRBV2 to TRBJ2-5; 7 nucleotides match TRBD2. From germline, CDR1 is SNHLY and CDR2 FYNNEI. The CDR3 covers 14 residues. With V trimmed by 0 bases and J by 5 bases, 3 bases remained unmatched. CDR3 nucleotide sequence: TGTGCCAGCAGTGAAGCCCACGGGGGGGAGACCCAGTACTTC. This codes for CASSEAHGGETQYF.

There are a few counts of this clonotype. The V call is TRBV7-2, the J call TRBJ2-7, with 13 nucleotides matching TRBD2. V shed 5 bases, J shed 11 bases, and the junction held 6 bases outside the gene matches. The CDR3 spans 13 residues. Germline CDR1 reads SGHTA; CDR2 reads FQGNSA. The CDR3 coding sequence is TGTGCCAGCAGCGCGGGACTAGCGGGGCGCAAGTACTTC. Translation gives CASSAGLAGRKYF.

V is TRBV18 and J is TRBJ2-5; D remains ambiguous. V was shortened by 2 bases and J by 1 base, with 8 bases between the two germline ends. The CDR3 extends over 14 amino acids. In germline, CDR1 is KGHSH, CDR2 LQKENI. The CDR3 DNA is TGTGCCAGCTCACCAAGTAGGGCCCAAGAGACCCAGTACTTC. This codes for CASSPSRAQETQYF.

At least ten counts were recorded for this clonotype. This chain uses TRBV29-1 with TRBJ2-7; 11 bases agree with TRBD2. The V gene's germline CDR1 is SQVTM and CDR2 ANQGSEA. There are 15 residues in the CDR3. With 8 bases clipped from V and 6 bases from J, the junction kept 15 bases outside the gene matches. Here the CDR3 reads CSYTEGLAGRGEQYF. The DNA of the CDR3 is TGCAGCTACACTGAAGGACTAGCGGGTAGGGGCGAGCAGTACTTC.

The chain links TRBV11-3 to TRBJ2-1; TRBD2 aligns across 13 bases. CDR1 and CDR2 from the germline V gene are SGHNT and YENEEA. The CDR3 contains 15 residues. V dropped 6 bases and J dropped 5; count of bases not matched to a gene: 4. This CDR3 is CASRSGTSGNNEQFF. CDR3 in DNA: TGTGCCAGCAGGTCCGGGACTAGCGGGAACAATGAGCAGTTCTTC.

About this clonotype: This may arise from a read error, as a much more abundant clone is one base away. CDR3 amino acids: CASGPGPIANEKLFF. In DNA form, the CDR3 reads TGCGCCAGCGGCCCCGGGCCGATCGCTAATGAAAAACTGTTTTTT. J is TRBJ1-4 and V is TRBV5-1; D is unresolved. V was cut by 7 bases and J by 3 bases, with 16 bases left in between. The CDR3 runs 15 residues. Per germline, CDR1 SGHRS and CDR2 YFSETQ.

This clonotype was observed a handful of times. The V and J genes are TRBV20-1 and TRBJ1-5; no firm D call. Looked up from germline, CDR1 is DFQATT and CDR2 is SNEGSKA (reference sequence). The ends were cut back, 5 bases at V and 0 bases at J, with 11 bases in the middle. The CDR3 totals 14 residues. CDR3 nucleotides: TGCAGTGCTTCCCGGGCCGATAGCAATCAGCCCCAGCATTTT. This sequence encodes CSASRADSNQPQHF.

Comments on this clonotype: A read error may explain this, as a much larger clone is one base away. The V gene is TRBV6-1, the J gene TRBJ2-2; 11 bases are shared with TRBD1. The CDR3 totals 15 residues. Per the germline V gene, CDR1 is MNHNS and CDR2 is SASEGT. The junction had 6 bases not matched to a gene; V was cut back by 8 bases and J by 4 bases. The CDR3 protein is CASATGTGGTGELFF. The CDR3 DNA follows: TGTGCCAGCGCAACCGGGACAGGGGGCACCGGGGAGCTGTTTTTT.

In its sample, this clonotype was seen once. This rearrangement joins TRBV6-2 or TRBV6-3 to TRBJ2-1; 8 bases fit TRBD2. Per germline, CDR1 MNHEY and CDR2 SVGEGT. There are 12 residues in the CDR3. J lost 7 bases, V lost 8 bases, and 4 bases had no gene match. The CDR3 loop is CASGGLVNEQFF. The DNA for the CDR3 is TGTGCCAGCGGGGGACTAGTTAATGAGCAGTTCTTC.

V gene TRBV6-2 or TRBV6-3 combines with J gene TRBJ1-6; D call uncertain. The CDR3 covers 24 residues. Per germline, CDR1 MNHEY and CDR2 SVGEGT. Trimming shortened V by 4 bases and J by 1 base, and 35 bases separated the two germline ends. The CDR3 region is CASSSPLRRGVVPGVRSYNSPLHF. DNA for the CDR3: TGTGCCAGCAGTTCGCCCCTCAGGCGGGGAGTAGTTCCCGGAGTAAGGTCCTATAATTCACCCCTCCACTTT.

The chain couples TRBV5-1 to TRBJ2-7; 11 nucleotides line up with TRBD1. The ends lost 7 bases at V and 2 bases at J; junction bases unmatched: 11. Germline CDR1 and CDR2: SGHRS and YFSETQ. The CDR3 has 16 amino acids. The CDR3 protein is CASSIYRDRGTYEQYF. CDR3 DNA: TGCGCCAGCTCAATTTACCGGGACAGGGGGACCTACGAGCAGTACTTC.

The chain uses TRBV3-1 and TRBJ2-3; no clear D. Per germline, CDR1 LGHDT and CDR2 YNNKEL (reference sequence). V shed 3 bases and J shed 10 bases, with 26 bases lying between them. CDR3 length equals 17 residues. This CDR3 is CASSHPGRPHDGAAQYF. The CDR3 bases are TGTGCCAGCAGCCACCCAGGACGTCCCCACGATGGCGCGGCGCAGTATTTT.

For this clonotype: This clone may be a read error of a much larger clone one base away. The gene calls are TRBV20-1 and TRBJ2-2; 8 positions agree with TRBD1. Germline V CDR1 and CDR2: DFQATT, SNEGSKA (reference sequence). The CDR3 has 16 amino acids. The CDR3 is CCARPLFGQGSGELFF. The CDR3 DNA reads TGCTGTGCTAGGCCGTTGTTTGGACAGGGCTCTGGGGAGCTGTTTTTT.

This clonotype was counted many times. The chain carries TRBV18 and TRBJ1-1; perhaps TRBD1 as D (6 bases). V shed 3 bases and J shed 1 base, with 9 bases lying between them. The CDR3 loop spans 14 amino acids. The germline V gene has CDR1 KGHSH and CDR2 LQKENI. The CDR3 loop reads CASSPDRQNTEAFF. CDR3 DNA sequence: TGTGCCAGCTCACCCGACAGGCAGAACACTGAAGCTTTCTTT.

This clonotype was recorded a few times. The gene calls are TRBV20-1 and TRBJ2-5, with 7 bases aligning to TRBD1. Unmatched junction bases numbered 12, after V lost 6 bases and J lost 5 bases. The CDR3 is 14 residues long. The germline gives CDR1 DFQATT, CDR2 SNEGSKA (reference sequence). This CDR3 reads CSAPRQGLGETQYF. The CDR3 DNA reads TGCAGTGCCCCGAGACAGGGTTTAGGGGAGACCCAGTACTTC.

The chain couples TRBV7-9 to TRBJ2-2, with TRBD1 matching over 9 bases. V lost 4 bases and J lost 7; bases outside the gene matches: 4. The CDR3 spans 14 residues. Germline-derived CDR1 and CDR2 are SEHNR and FQNEAQ (reference sequence). The CDR3 coding sequence is TGTGCCAGCAGCTCCACAGGGGGCGACGGGGAGCTGTTTTTT. This codes for CASSSTGGDGELFF.

This clonotype was counted a few times. This rearrangement joins TRBV6-5 to TRBJ2-5; D is unclear. The V gene lost 8 bases and the J gene lost 7 bases, with 8 bases spanning the gap. The CDR3 covers 10 residues. The germline CDR1 and CDR2 sequences are MNHEY and SVGAGI. The CDR3 spells CASGMRTQYF. DNA of the CDR3: TGTGCCAGCGGTATGAGGACCCAGTACTTC.

This clonotype showed up just a few times. The chain combines TRBV27 with TRBJ1-5; possibly TRBD1 for D (5 bases). V was shortened by 5 bases and J by 3 bases, with 14 bases between the two germline ends. Germline loops: CDR1 MNHEY, CDR2 SMNVEV (reference sequence). The CDR3 has 15 amino acids. The CDR3 sequence: CASSPLGTANQPQHF. CDR3 bases: TGTGCCAGCAGTCCACTTGGGACGGCCAATCAGCCCCAGCATTTT.

In regard to this clonotype: One end of the junction varies from germline; a read error may be responsible. This sequence joins TRBV23-1 and TRBJ2-2, with D possibly matching TRBD2 (5 bases). TRBV23-1 is an ORF, with its function uncertain. The CDR3 length is 18 residues. CDR3 sequence: CASSSHFARERATGEPFF. DNA of the CDR3: TGCGCCAGCAGCAGTCATTTCGCCCGGGAACGGGCTACCGGGGAGCCGTTTTTT.

This clonotype turned up a few times. The chain combines TRBV7-2 with TRBJ1-3; 7 bases are shared with TRBD1. This CDR3 contains 15 residues. Germline CDR1 reads SGHTA; CDR2 reads FQGNSA. The V and J ends lost 5 bases and 2 bases, in that order; junction bases with no gene match: 6. The CDR3 loop reads CASSATTGAGNTIYF. CDR3 DNA sequence: TGTGCCAGCAGCGCAACCACAGGGGCTGGAAACACCATATATTTT.

The V gene is TRBV20-1, the J gene TRBJ2-1; 14 bases align to TRBD2. The CDR3 runs 16 residues. Germline lookup yields CDR1 DFQATT and CDR2 SNEGSKA (reference sequence). The V gene end was trimmed by 5 bases and the J gene end by 6 bases; junction bases not matched to a gene: 9. This CDR3 is CSAGGLAGGKGNEQFF. The CDR3 nucleotides are TGCAGTGCTGGCGGACTAGCGGGAGGAAAAGGCAATGAGCAGTTCTTC.